This T cell receptor beta chain originates from a study of cytomegalovirus exposure and HLA in healthy donors. Looking at the study overall: It was reported in a later analysis that the 95 to 150 validation repertoires used the same platform as the 666 first-cohort repertoires. Whole-study results and caveats: Investigators reported 150 to 200 TCR beta chains as tied to cytomegalovirus. TCR sequences were mostly rare, though some public TCRs occurred in many donors. The classifier, whose performance was assessed in both the original and validation cohorts, reportedly diagnosed cytomegalovirus status with high specificity and sensitivity.

Here immunoSEQ multiplex PCR was the method, and the copy in TCRdb shows in-frame clones only, minus some. The sample holds 100,000 to 150,000 clones, about 96% seen once. The V end was cut by 5 bases, the J end by 3 bases, with 16 bases between. Germline V lookup: CDR1 MDHEN, CDR2 SYDVKM. The CDR3 consists of 15 residues. Regarding this clone: Its target is unknown.

The J gene is TRBJ1-1, the V gene TRBV28; D uncertain. The TCR sequence derives from a man between 18 and 35 years old in good health and CMV-seronegative. Sequenced: PBMCs. The CDR3 protein is CASSEWRLDDTEAFF. In DNA form, the CDR3 reads TGTGCCAGCAGTGAATGGAGGCTTGATGACACTGAAGCTTTCTTT.